This T cell receptor (beta chain) was recovered during a study of cytomegalovirus exposure and HLA in healthy donors. V lost 2 bases, J lost 5 bases, and 8 bases lay in between. Looked up from germline, CDR1 is SGHNT and CDR2 is YYREEE (reference sequence). The CDR3 covers 13 residues. Use of 60 Vbeta and 13 Jbeta primers characterized the PCR. Profiled with immunoSEQ multiplex PCR; TCRdb holds only in-frame clones, not every one. The sample lists roughly 170,000 clones, around 80% occurring once. The TCR sequence derives from a woman aged 50 to 60 in good health and CMV-seropositive. The gene calls are TRBV5-4 and TRBJ1-5; D unresolved. Material: PBMCs. The CDR3 region is CASSFGSHQPQHF. DNA of the CDR3: TGTGCCAGCAGCTTCGGTTCTCATCAGCCCCAGCATTTT.